The sequence of this T cell receptor (beta chain) was determined in a study of blood T cell repertoires in COVID-19. In the study overall: Sites in the United States, Italy and Spain provided acute and convalescent COVID-19 samples. PBMCs, B-cell-depleted T cells, or T cells were the source of the cDNA or gDNA that made up the material.

Per the study methods: Using reference gene primer amplification, nucleated cell counts were estimated. This table comes from immunoSEQ multiplex PCR, and its TCRdb copy is limited to in-frame clones, with some not included. V, J and clone size reflect that table, while D and trimming were determined from the DNA. The table has roughly 260,000 clones, 82% seen once. The CDR3 has 16 amino acids. V was clipped by 3 bases and J by 1 base, with 13 bases between them. Per the germline V gene, CDR1 is LNHDA and CDR2 is SQIVND (reference sequence). The gene calls are TRBV19 and TRBJ1-3, with D unresolved. The material sequenced was peripheral blood. This clonotype originated in a woman in her 70s with acute or convalescent COVID-19. This CDR3 reads CASSISRRWSGNTIYF. As DNA, the CDR3 is TGTGCCAGTAGTATTAGTCGTCGCTGGTCTGGAAACACCATATATTTT.